A single sample gave rise to the 28 T cell receptor beta chains below, sequenced in a study of T-cell memory formation after mild COVID-19. One entry per CDR3 protein results from TCRdb running MiXCR on the 5' RACE reads. The top ten hold around 11% of the sample, which has 150,000 to 200,000 distinct CDR3 sequences, less than 40% seen once. Material: PBMCs or a T cell subset sorted from them (not recorded which). These receptors were obtained from an adult woman who had mild COVID-19 (a few samples of this study predate the infection). Cell type and time point are not known.

This chain uses TRBV4-3 with TRBJ2-5; 14 bases are shared with TRBD2. From germline, CDR1 is LGHNA and CDR2 YSLEER. CDR3 length: 16 amino acids. The ends lost 1 base at V and 5 bases at J; junction bases unmatched: 3. CDR3 DNA: TGCGCCAGCAGCCAAGGACTAGCGGGAGGGGGTGAGACCCAGTACTTC. It translates to CASSQGLAGGGETQYF.

This clonotype occurred a few times. V and J are TRBV4-3 and TRBJ1-1; TRBD1 agrees at 8 bases. Trimming cost V 4 bases and J 4 bases; bases outside gene matches: 5. CDR3 size: 14 residues. Germline V gene data show CDR1 as LGHNA and CDR2 as YSLEER. CDR3 residues: CASSPPGGITEAFF. In DNA form, the CDR3 reads TGCGCCAGCAGCCCCCCAGGGGGCATCACTGAAGCTTTCTTT.

The rearrangement joins TRBV7-2 to TRBJ1-1; 8 nucleotides align to TRBD1. V was clipped by 5 bases and J by 5 bases; unmatched bases: 13. Germline assignment: CDR1 SGHTA and CDR2 FQGNSA. This CDR3 region has 16 residues. The CDR3 region is CASSPLDRGGRTEAFF. The CDR3 nucleotides read TGTGCCAGCAGCCCTCTTGACAGGGGAGGTAGGACTGAAGCTTTCTTT. Full variable domain (outside the CDR3, taken from reference TRBV7-2 and TRBJ1-1): GAGVSQSPSNKVTEKGKDVELRCDPISGHTALYWYRQSLGQGLEFLIYFQGNSAPDKSGLPSDRFSAERTGGSVSTLTIQRTQQEDSAVYLCASSPLDRGGRTEAFFGQGTRLTVV.

The V and J genes are TRBV12-3 or TRBV12-4 and TRBJ1-5; 8 bases match TRBD1. V lost 5 bases and J lost 5; bases outside the gene matches: 5. CDR3 size: 14 residues. The CDR3 DNA sequence: TGTGCCAGCAGTACAGGGGGAAGGGATCAGCCCCAGCATTTT. Translated: CASSTGGRDQPQHF.

The chain carries TRBV20-1 and TRBJ2-1; TRBD2 is a possible D gene (6 bases). The germline gives CDR1 DFQATT, CDR2 SNEGSKA (reference sequence). There are 12 residues in the CDR3. V was shortened by 6 bases and J by 5 bases, with 11 bases between the two germline ends. The CDR3 sequence: CSAVRGHNEQFF. The CDR3 DNA reads as TGCAGTGCAGTGCGGGGCCACAATGAGCAGTTCTTC.

The chain carries TRBV20-1 and TRBJ2-2; the D is unclear. Deletions cut 0 bases from V and 0 bases from J, with 11 bases between. CDR1 and CDR2 from the germline V gene are DFQATT and SNEGSKA (reference sequence). The CDR3 runs to 16 residues. The CDR3 nucleotides are TGCAGTGCTAGAGATCGGGCCAGAGCGAACACCGGGGAGCTGTTTTTT. Its protein is CSARDRARANTGELFF.

The genes are TRBV7-9 and TRBJ2-1, with TRBD2 matching over 8 bases. This CDR3 has 15 residues. Germline V gene sequence: CDR1 SEHNR, CDR2 FQNEAQ (reference sequence). V trimming: 6 bases; J trimming: 7 bases; junction bases outside the gene matches: 11. The CDR3 bases are TGTGCCAGCAGAAACAAGGAGGGGACTAGGAATGAGCAGTTCTTC. This translates into CASRNKEGTRNEQFF.

This clonotype was picked up a small number of times. The chain combines TRBV6-5 with TRBJ1-1; 8 nucleotides line up with TRBD1. Trimming took 4 bases from V and 10 from J; bases not matched to a gene: 11. The CDR3 is 14 amino acids. Germline assignment: CDR1 MNHEY and CDR2 SVGAGI. The CDR3 bases are TGTGCCAGCAGTTCGCCACCCAGGGGGCCTGGAGCTTTCTTT. It translates to CASSSPPRGPGAFF.

This clonotype appeared a few times. The chain couples TRBV28 to TRBJ2-7; D might be TRBD1 (6 bases). Germline-derived CDR1 and CDR2 are MDHEN and SYDVKM. Trimming cost V 10 bases and J 4 bases, with 11 bases left between them. CDR3 length equals 11 residues. The CDR3 protein is CATEGVYEQYF. For the CDR3, the DNA is TGTGCCACCGAGGGGGTGTACGAGCAGTACTTC.

This clonotype has a handful of counts. The chain carries TRBV11-2 and TRBJ1-1; no clear D. The CDR3 sequence is 16 residues long. CDR1 is SGHAT and CDR2 is FQNNGV in the germline V gene. V was shortened by 1 base and J by 0 bases, with 12 bases between the two germline ends. The CDR3 region is CASSLVHMYMNTEAFF. The DNA for the CDR3 is TGTGCCAGCAGCTTAGTGCATATGTACATGAACACTGAAGCTTTCTTT.

This clonotype was detected only a few times. The chain recombines TRBV7-2 with TRBJ2-3; D call uncertain. Trimming removed 4 bases at V and 0 bases at J, with 8 bases between. The CDR3 covers 14 residues. CDR1 and CDR2 (germline): SGHTA, FQGNSA. CDR3 nucleotide sequence: TGTGCCAGCAGCTGGGGATCTAGCACAGATACGCAGTATTTT. Translated, it gives CASSWGSSTDTQYF. Filled out from reference TRBV7-2 and TRBJ2-3, the complete variable domain reads GAGVSQSPSNKVTEKGKDVELRCDPISGHTALYWYRQSLGQGLEFLIYFQGNSAPDKSGLPSDRFSAERTGGSVSTLTIQRTQQEDSAVYLCASSWGSSTDTQYFGPGTRLTVL.

This chain joins TRBV30 and TRBJ1-1; D is undetermined. The V gene's germline CDR1 is GTSNPN and CDR2 SVGIG (reference sequence). Trimming removed 0 bases from V and 1 base from J, with 6 bases in between. This CDR3 is 13 amino acids long. CDR3 sequence reads: CAWSVDPNTEAFF. The CDR3 DNA sequence: TGTGCCTGGAGTGTAGACCCGAACACTGAAGCTTTCTTT.

The rearrangement links TRBV12-3 or TRBV12-4 to TRBJ1-3; D is perhaps TRBD1 (5 bases). V lost 6 bases and J 2 bases, leaving 11 bases between the germline ends. The CDR3 contains 14 residues. The CDR3 is CASSEGTAGNTIYF. The CDR3 region has the DNA TGTGCCAGCAGCGAGGGGACGGCTGGAAACACCATATATTTT.

The chain's CDR3 is CASSLRANQPQHF. In DNA form, the CDR3 reads TGTGCCAGCAGCTTGAGGGCTAATCAGCCCCAGCATTTT. This chain connects TRBV5-6 to TRBJ1-5; D is unresolved. V shed 1 base and J shed 4 bases, with 6 bases lying between them. There are 13 residues in the CDR3. Per germline, CDR1 SGHDT and CDR2 YYEEEE.

The chain is built from TRBV7-2 and TRBJ2-7; D ambiguous. Germline-derived CDR1 and CDR2 are SGHTA and FQGNSA. V shed 4 bases and J shed 0 bases, with 16 bases lying between them. The CDR3 totals 16 residues. CDR3 sequence reads: CASSSVYTGRSYEQYF. The CDR3 coding sequence is TGTGCCAGCAGCTCCGTATACACCGGTCGCTCCTACGAGCAGTACTTC.

This chain uses TRBV20-1 with TRBJ1-5; the match to TRBD1 covers 9 bases. The J segment lost 11 bases and the V segment lost 5 bases, leaving 7 bases of the junction unmatched. The CDR3 is 12 amino acids. Per germline, CDR1 DFQATT and CDR2 SNEGSKA (reference sequence). As DNA, the CDR3 is TGCAGTGCTGAAGGGACAGGGTTGGCCCAGCATTTT. This encodes CSAEGTGLAQHF.

V and J are TRBV7-2 and TRBJ2-1, with D perhaps TRBD2 (5 bases). Trimming left V 0 bases short and J 2 bases short, with 11 bases between. The CDR3 is made up of 16 amino acids. CDR1 SGHTA and CDR2 FQGNSA come from the germline V gene. The CDR3 DNA sequence: TGTGCCAGCAGCTTAGCGACGGGGAATGCCTACAATGAGCAGTTCTTC. It specifies CASSLATGNAYNEQFF.

V and J are TRBV20-1 and TRBJ2-3; 10 nucleotides match TRBD2. The CDR3 loop spans 15 amino acids. The V and J ends lost 3 bases and 4 bases, in that order; junction bases with no gene match: 7. Germline V gene data show CDR1 as DFQATT and CDR2 as SNEGSKA (reference sequence). The CDR3 DNA reads as TGCAGTGCTAGCAGAGCGGGGGGGCTCGCAGATACGCAGTATTTT. This gives the protein CSASRAGGLADTQYF.

In DNA form, the CDR3 reads TGTGCCAGCAGCTCAGGACAGGGGCGTACCTACAATGAGCAGTTCTTC. It yields the protein CASSSGQGRTYNEQFF. This chain joins TRBV7-6 and TRBJ2-1, with TRBD1 identical over 9 bases. The CDR3 loop spans 16 amino acids. Germline values: CDR1 SGHVS, CDR2 FNYEAQ. The ends lost 4 bases at V and 2 bases at J; junction bases unmatched: 6.

This chain links TRBV20-1 with TRBJ2-3, with D maybe TRBD2 (7 bases). In germline, CDR1 is DFQATT, CDR2 SNEGSKA (reference sequence). This CDR3 region has 16 residues. V was trimmed by 0 bases and J by 7 bases, leaving 20 bases between them. CDR3 amino acids: CSARDLVGGPANTQYF. DNA for the CDR3: TGCAGTGCTAGAGATCTCGTCGGGGGGCCCGCCAATACGCAGTATTTT.

This clonotype was observed a few times. The gene calls are TRBV20-1 and TRBJ1-4; D is unclear. The CDR3 sequence is 14 residues long. V was trimmed by 5 bases and J by 4 bases, leaving 14 bases between them. Germline CDR1 and CDR2: DFQATT and SNEGSKA (reference sequence). This CDR3 reads CSARQRVGNEKLFF. The DNA for the CDR3 is TGCAGTGCTCGCCAACGGGTGGGTAATGAAAAACTGTTTTTT.

This clonotype is medium-sized by share. A clone one base away is much larger, so this may be a read error. The rearrangement joins TRBV12-3 or TRBV12-4 to TRBJ2-5, with D maybe TRBD1 (6 bases). The CDR3 spans 17 residues. With 6 bases removed from V and 3 bases from J, the gap between germline ends came to 23 bases. Written as DNA, the CDR3 is TGTGCCAGCAGCCTACTGGGGGCCCGGGACGGCAAAGAGACCCAGTACTTC. Protein: CASSLLGARDGKETQYF.

The chain recombines TRBV9 with TRBJ2-3, with D perhaps matching TRBD1 (5 bases). V was pared by 0 bases and J by 0 bases, with 5 bases between. The CDR3 runs 14 residues. CDR1 is SGDLS and CDR2 is YYNGEE in the germline V gene. In DNA form, the CDR3 reads TGTGCCAGCAGCGTAGAGGGGAGCACAGATACGCAGTATTTT. This encodes CASSVEGSTDTQYF. Variable domain in full (rest from reference TRBV9 and TRBJ2-3): DSGVTQTPKHLITATGQRVTLRCSPRSGDLSVYWYQQSLDQGLQFLIQYYNGEERAKGNILERFSAQQFPDLHSELNLSSLELGDSALYFCASSVEGSTDTQYFGPGTRLTVL.

This sequence joins TRBV7-2 and TRBJ2-1; D unclear. V dropped 4 bases and J dropped 8 bases, with 6 bases sitting between them. From germline, CDR1 is SGHTA and CDR2 FQGNSA. The CDR3 is 11 amino acids. Written as DNA, the CDR3 is TGTGCCAGCAGCTATCGGCATGAGCAGTTCTTC. Its protein is CASSYRHEQFF.

The chain links TRBV4-3 to TRBJ1-1; TRBD1 might be the D (5 bases). The V end lost 4 bases, the J end lost 1 base, and 16 bases lay between the germline ends. The CDR3 length is 16 residues. The germline gives CDR1 LGHNA, CDR2 YSLEER. The CDR3 region has the DNA TGCGCCAGCAGCCGCCGGTCAGAGGGGACGAACACTGAAGCTTTCTTT. Protein: CASSRRSEGTNTEAFF.

The chain carries TRBV12-3 or TRBV12-4 and TRBJ1-1; D uncertain. The CDR3 length is 12 residues. V was pared by 8 bases and J by 5 bases, with 12 bases between. This CDR3 is CASRIGRTEAFF. CDR3 nucleotide sequence: TGTGCCAGCCGCATAGGGAGGACTGAAGCTTTCTTT.

The chain uses TRBV6-2 or TRBV6-3 and TRBJ2-6, with D hard to call. This CDR3 region has 15 residues. Trimming pared 6 bases from V and 0 bases from J, leaving 9 bases between. Germline lookup yields CDR1 MNHEY and CDR2 SVGEGT. The CDR3 bases are TGTGCCAGCAGCTCACAGAACTCTGGGGCCAACGTCCTGACTTTC. Translated: CASSSQNSGANVLTF.

The CDR3: CASSVFRVTGNQPQHF. CDR3 DNA: TGTGCCAGCAGCGTCTTCAGGGTGACGGGCAATCAGCCCCAGCATTTT. The V gene is TRBV9, the J gene TRBJ1-5, with D possibly TRBD1 on 5 matching bases. V dropped 2 bases and J dropped 2 bases, with 14 bases sitting between them. The CDR3 covers 16 residues. In germline, CDR1 is SGDLS, CDR2 YYNGEE.